What follows are 25 T cell receptor beta chains derived from one specimen sequenced in a study of control samples from healthy donors and cancer patients. TCRdb's table, derived via immunoSEQ multiplex PCR, lists solely in-frame clones and lacks some. The table records around 93,000 clones, approximately 92% of them present only once. The specimen was blood. All receptors derive from a human donor in good health. The donor label of this sample is uncertain.

This sequence joins TRBV11-2 and TRBJ2-4; D is undetermined. Germline V CDR1 and CDR2: SGHAT, FQNNGV. V lost 3 bases, J lost 5 bases, and 14 bases lay in between. The CDR3 has 15 residues. The CDR3 nucleotides are TGTGCCAGCAGCTTTACAGTACAGTCCCAAAACATTCAGTACTTC. This codes for CASSFTVQSQNIQYF.

The chain carries TRBV9 and TRBJ1-1; D is perhaps TRBD1 (5 bases). The CDR3 loop spans 13 amino acids. Germline V CDR1 and CDR2: SGDLS, YYNGEE. Trimming took 0 bases from V and 10 from J, leaving 13 bases between them. In nucleotides, the CDR3 is TGTGCCAGCAGCGTAGACAGGACGGGAGGAGCTTTCTTT. Translating it yields CASSVDRTGGAFF.

Concerning this clone: The sample contains more than one DNA sequence encoding this CDR3. The V call is TRBV4-1, the J call TRBJ2-7, with D possibly being TRBD1 (5 bases). The CDR3 length is 15 residues. V was trimmed by 2 bases and J by 3 bases, leaving 14 bases between them. Germline V gene data show CDR1 as MGHRA and CDR2 as YSYEKL. Here the CDR3 DNA reads TGCGCCAGCAGCCAACAGCATATGGGGCACTACGAGCAGTACTTC. It yields the protein CASSQQHMGHYEQYF.

The chain couples TRBV18 to TRBJ1-5; TRBD1 matches at 7 bases. Trimming at V came to 6 bases and at J to 2 bases, leaving 4 bases not matched to a gene. The CDR3 totals 14 residues. Germline V lookup: CDR1 KGHSH, CDR2 LQKENI. The CDR3, as DNA: TGTGCCAGCTCGCCTACAGGGGGCAATCAGCCCCAGCATTTT. It is translated as CASSPTGGNQPQHF. Full variable domain (rest looked up from reference TRBV18 and TRBJ1-5): NAGVMQNPRHLVRRRGQEARLRCSPMKGHSHVYWYRQLPEEGLKFMVYLQKENIIDESGMPKERFSAEFPKEGPSILRIQQVVRGDSAAYFCASSPTGGNQPQHFGDGTRLSIL.

This clone was counted only a few times. This sequence joins TRBV2 and TRBJ2-7, with TRBD1 matching over 9 bases. The CDR3 contains 15 residues. V lost 8 bases, J lost 6 bases, and 14 bases stayed unmatched. CDR1 and CDR2 (germline): SNHLY, FYNNEI. CDR3 amino acids: CASAEGGTGKFEQYF. DNA of the CDR3: TGTGCCAGCGCCGAGGGGGGGACAGGGAAGTTCGAGCAGTACTTC.

The chain joins TRBV7-8 to TRBJ1-1, with D uncertain. Germline V CDR1 and CDR2: SGHVS, FQNEAQ. The CDR3 has 14 amino acids. The V gene lost 5 bases and the J gene lost 0 bases, with 10 bases spanning the gap. The CDR3 region is CASSPSTVNTEAFF. DNA for the CDR3: TGTGCCAGCAGCCCCTCCACGGTGAACACTGAAGCTTTCTTT.

The V call is TRBV14, the J call TRBJ1-5; 10 bases line up with TRBD1. V was clipped by 6 bases and J by 4 bases; unmatched bases: 6. Germline CDR1 and CDR2: SGHDN and FVKESK. This CDR3 comprises 15 residues. CDR3 DNA sequence: TGTGCCAGCAGACGGACAGGGGGTAGGAATCAGCCCCAGCATTTT. Encoded protein: CASRRTGGRNQPQHF. Full variable domain (missing parts from reference TRBV14 and TRBJ1-5): EAGVTQFPSHSVIEKGQTVTLRCDPISGHDNLYWYRRVMGKEIKFLLHFVKESKQDESGMPNNRFLAERTGGTYSTLKVQPAELEDSGVYFCASRRTGGRNQPQHFGDGTRLSIL.

This chain links TRBV12-5 with TRBJ1-4; 12 nucleotides match TRBD1. Unmatched junction bases numbered 8, after V lost 2 bases and J lost 7 bases. The germline gives CDR1 LGHNT, CDR2 FRNRAP. The CDR3 runs to 17 residues. CDR3 in amino acids: CASGLTSGTGGSEKLFF. The DNA of the CDR3 is TGTGCTAGTGGTTTGACTTCCGGGACAGGGGGCTCTGAAAAACTGTTTTTT. Based on the CDR3 plus reference TRBV12-5 and TRBJ1-4, the full variable domain is DARVTQTPRHKVTEMGQEVTMRCQPILGHNTVFWYRQTMMQGLELLAYFRNRAPLDDSGMPKDRFSAEMPDATLATLKIQPSEPRDSAVYFCASGLTSGTGGSEKLFFGSGTQLSVL.

The V call is TRBV13, the J call TRBJ2-5, with D maybe TRBD2 (5 bases). The germline CDR1 and CDR2 sequences are PRHDT and FYEKMQ (reference sequence). The CDR3 totals 16 residues. Trimming left V 0 bases short and J 4 bases short, with 15 bases between. The DNA of the CDR3 is TGTGCCAGCAGCTTAGGGTCGGGGAGCTTCAGAGAGACCCAGTACTTC. Encoded protein: CASSLGSGSFRETQYF.

The V call is TRBV5-1, the J call TRBJ1-3; D ambiguous. Looked up from germline, CDR1 is SGHRS and CDR2 is YFSETQ. V was pared by 0 bases and J by 8 bases, with 18 bases between. The CDR3 runs to 16 residues. As DNA, the CDR3 is TGCGCCAGCAGCTTGGTGGGTGGATCCGTCGGGGACACCATATATTTT. This codes for CASSLVGGSVGDTIYF. Full variable domain (rest looked up from reference TRBV5-1 and TRBJ1-3): KAGVTQTPRYLIKTRGQQVTLSCSPISGHRSVSWYQQTPGQGLQFLFEYFSETQRNKGNFPGRFSGRQFSNSRSEMNVSTLELGDSALYLCASSLVGGSVGDTIYFGEGSWLTVV.

V gene TRBV9 combines with J gene TRBJ2-1, with 11 bases lining up with TRBD2. Per the germline V gene, CDR1 is SGDLS and CDR2 is YYNGEE. J gave up 7 bases and V 2 bases, and 5 bases lay outside the gene matches. The CDR3 extends over 15 amino acids. CDR3 nucleotides: TGTGCCAGCAGCGTTAGCGGGGGGGGTAGTAATGAGCAGTTCTTC. Amino acid sequence: CASSVSGGGSNEQFF.

V is TRBV9 and J is TRBJ2-1, with 12 bases identical to TRBD2. CDR3 size: 17 residues. Trimming cost V 0 bases and J 6 bases; bases outside gene matches: 7. Looked up from germline, CDR1 is SGDLS and CDR2 is YYNGEE. This CDR3 reads CASSVGHTSGGRNEQFF. CDR3 nucleotide sequence: TGTGCCAGCAGCGTAGGACACACTAGCGGGGGGCGCAATGAGCAGTTCTTC.

The rearrangement uses TRBV5-6 and TRBJ2-5, with 8 bases lining up with TRBD1. Germline values: CDR1 SGHDT, CDR2 YYEEEE. Trimming removed 4 bases from V and 4 bases from J; junction bases left unmatched: 6. The CDR3 loop spans 14 amino acids. CDR3 in DNA: TGTGCCAGCAGCACGGGACAGGTTTCAGAGACCCAGTACTTC. It specifies CASSTGQVSETQYF.

V and J are TRBV11-2 and TRBJ1-1, with 7 bases fitting TRBD1. There are 15 residues in the CDR3. Germline lookup yields CDR1 SGHAT and CDR2 FQNNGV. The ends lost 3 bases at V and 0 bases at J; junction bases unmatched: 4. CDR3 nucleotide sequence: TGTGCCAGCAGCTTCCGACAGGGACTGAACACTGAAGCTTTCTTT. Encoded protein: CASSFRQGLNTEAFF. The variable domain in full, completed from reference TRBV11-2 and TRBJ1-1, reads EAGVAQSPRYKIIEKRQSVAFWCNPISGHATLYWYQQILGQGPKLLIQFQNNGVVDDSQLPKDRFSAERLKGVDSTLKIQPAKLEDSAVYLCASSFRQGLNTEAFFGQGTRLTVV.

This clone was found once. CDR3 coding DNA: TGTGCCAGCAGTCGGGACAGGGAGACCCAGTACTTC. Its translation: CASSRDRETQYF. The chain is built from TRBV3-1 (or the pseudogene TRBV3-2) and TRBJ2-5; TRBD1 matches at 8 bases. V was pared by 6 bases and J by 5 bases, with 2 bases of the junction left unmatched. CDR3 length: 12 residues. Germline V gene sequence: CDR1 LGHDT, CDR2 YNNKEL (reference sequence).

V gene TRBV11-2 combines with J gene TRBJ2-3, with D possibly matching TRBD1 (5 bases). This CDR3 is built from 13 residues. Germline V gene lookup returns CDR1 SGHAT and CDR2 FQNNGV. Deletions cut 2 bases from V and 13 bases from J, with 16 bases between. The CDR3 nucleotides read TGTGCCAGCAGCTTATCTGCAGGGTACACGGAGTATTTT. It is translated as CASSLSAGYTEYF.

The gene calls are TRBV6-6 and TRBJ1-2; D is unclear. V was clipped by 2 bases and J by 7 bases, with 5 bases between them. The CDR3 contains 11 residues. From germline, CDR1 is MNHNY and CDR2 SVGAGI (reference sequence). The CDR3 sequence is CASSYVSGYTF. CDR3 sequence (DNA): TGTGCCAGCAGTTACGTGTCTGGCTACACCTTC.

The chain combines TRBV27 with TRBJ2-1; 9 bases fit TRBD2. Germline trimming cut 5 bases from V and 1 base from J; bases unmatched to any gene: 9. Germline CDR1 is MNHEY and CDR2 is SMNVEV (reference sequence). This CDR3 contains 17 residues. CDR3 nucleotides: TGTGCCAGCAGTCACGCCGGCGGGGGGGTATCCTACAATGAGCAGTTCTTC. Its translation is CASSHAGGGVSYNEQFF.

This chain's CDR3 is CAVWGNTIYF. DNA for the CDR3: TGTGCGGTTTGGGGAAACACCATATATTTT. The chain carries TRBV7-7 and TRBJ1-3, with D hard to call. CDR3 length: 10 amino acids. Germline V gives CDR1 SSHAT, CDR2 FNYEAQ (reference sequence).

The chain carries TRBV5-4 and TRBJ1-1; D is uncertain. There are 13 residues in the CDR3. V lost 1 base, J lost 6 bases, and 10 bases lay in between. Germline-derived CDR1 and CDR2 are SGHNT and YYREEE (reference sequence). Written as DNA, the CDR3 is TGTGCCAGCAGCTTGATCCAGGAATCTGAAGCTTTCTTT. Translation gives CASSLIQESEAFF.

DNA for the CDR3: TGTGCCTGGAGCCACCGAGGGGTTGGAAACACCATATATTTT. It specifies CAWSHRGVGNTIYF. V and J are TRBV30 and TRBJ1-3; D might be TRBD1 (5 bases). Germline-derived CDR1 and CDR2 are GTSNPN and SVGIG (reference sequence). CDR3 length equals 14 residues. Trimming removed 3 bases from V and 3 bases from J, with 12 bases in between.

This chain links TRBV6-2 or TRBV6-3 with TRBJ1-6; D is uncertain. The CDR3 sequence is 12 residues long. V gave up 2 bases and J gave up 14 bases, with 10 bases separating them. The germline V gene encodes CDR1 MNHEY and CDR2 SVGEGT. Here the CDR3 reads CASSYGVAALHF. CDR3 coding DNA: TGTGCCAGCAGTTACGGGGTGGCGGCCCTCCACTTT.

The chain joins TRBV6-5 to TRBJ2-1, with TRBD1 as a possible D gene (6 bases). V dropped 6 bases and J dropped 9 bases, with 18 bases sitting between them. In germline, CDR1 is MNHEY, CDR2 SVGAGI. The CDR3 extends over 14 amino acids. The CDR3 region is CASSYKRQDSEQFF. The CDR3 DNA reads as TGTGCCAGCAGCTACAAGAGGCAGGACAGTGAGCAGTTCTTC.

The rearrangement uses TRBV7-2 and TRBJ2-2, with 7 bases that match TRBD1. Germline CDR1 is SGHTA and CDR2 is FQGNSA. This CDR3 spans 17 amino acids. J was trimmed by 1 base and V by 5 bases; bases with no gene match: 10. DNA for the CDR3: TGTGCCAGCAGCCTAAGACAGGGAATCAGGAACACCGGGGAGCTGTTTTTT. Translating gives CASSLRQGIRNTGELFF.

DNA for the CDR3: TGTGCCAGCAGTGGGACTAACCCGGGACAGGATTTGATACTTAGCTCCTACGAGCAGTACTTC. It translates to CASSGTNPGQDLILSSYEQYF. This rearrangement joins TRBV28 to TRBJ2-7; D might be TRBD1 (8 bases). V was cut by 5 bases and J by 0 bases, with 32 bases left in between. From germline, CDR1 is MDHEN and CDR2 SYDVKM. The CDR3 extends over 21 amino acids. Combining the CDR3 with reference TRBV28 and TRBJ2-7 gives the whole variable domain DVKVTQSSRYLVKRTGEKVFLECVQDMDHENMFWYRQDPGLGLRLIYFSYDVKMKEKGDIPEGYSVSREKKERFSLILESASTNQTSMYLCASSGTNPGQDLILSSYEQYFGPGTRLTVT.